The entry below gives a single TCR beta chain sequence along with its context. Its specificity is unknown. The data originate from a study of coeliac disease. The overall study: Coeliac patients had active, refractory type I, or gluten-free-diet-controlled disease. The study's findings and limits: Few TRB amino acid sequences were shared between samples; most were unique.

The method was immunoSEQ multiplex PCR; TCRdb's version includes in-frame clones alone and lacks a portion of them. In the table there are under 7,000 clones, roughly 54% of which are singletons. Sequencing used one aliquot of about 500,000 cells per fraction. The TCR was taken from a woman aged 30 to 39 with active celiac disease. Material: intraepithelial lymphocytes from the gut.

The CDR3 region has the DNA TGTGCCTGGAGTGTTACAGTTGCCGATGAAAAACTGTTTTTT. It translates to CAWSVTVADEKLFF. The chain couples TRBV30 to TRBJ1-4; the D is unclear. V dropped 0 bases and J dropped 6 bases, with 11 bases sitting between them. CDR3 length: 14 residues. Germline-derived CDR1 and CDR2 are GTSNPN and SVGIG (reference sequence).